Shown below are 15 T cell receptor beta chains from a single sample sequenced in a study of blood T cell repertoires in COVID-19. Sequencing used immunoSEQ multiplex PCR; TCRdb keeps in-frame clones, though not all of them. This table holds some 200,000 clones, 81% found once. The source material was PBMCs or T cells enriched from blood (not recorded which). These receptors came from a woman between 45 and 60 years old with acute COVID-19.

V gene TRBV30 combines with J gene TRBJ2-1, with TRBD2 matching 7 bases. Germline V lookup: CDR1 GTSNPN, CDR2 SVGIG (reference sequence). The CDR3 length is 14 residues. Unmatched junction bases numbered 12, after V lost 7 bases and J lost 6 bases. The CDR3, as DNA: TGTGCCTTCTCGTCGCTAGCGGTCCGCAATGAGCAGTTCTTC. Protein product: CAFSSLAVRNEQFF. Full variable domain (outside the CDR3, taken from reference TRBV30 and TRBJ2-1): SQTIHQWPATLVQPVGSPLSLECTVEGTSNPNLYWYRQAAGRGLQLLFYSVGIGQISSEVPQNLSASRPQDRQFILSSKKLLLSDSGFYLCAFSSLAVRNEQFFGPGTRLTVL.

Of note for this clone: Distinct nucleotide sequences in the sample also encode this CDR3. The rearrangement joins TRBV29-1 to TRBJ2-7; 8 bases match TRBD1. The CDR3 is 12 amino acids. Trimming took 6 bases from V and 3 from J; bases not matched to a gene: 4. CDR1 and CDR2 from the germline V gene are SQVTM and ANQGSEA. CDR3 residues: CSVDTGGYEQYF. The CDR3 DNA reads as TGCAGCGTCGATACAGGGGGCTACGAGCAGTACTTC.

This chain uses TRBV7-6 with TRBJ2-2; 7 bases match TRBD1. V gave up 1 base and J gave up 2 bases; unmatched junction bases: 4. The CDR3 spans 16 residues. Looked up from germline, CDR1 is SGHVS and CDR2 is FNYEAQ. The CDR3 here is CASSLGTGANTGELFF. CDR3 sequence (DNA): TGTGCCAGCAGCTTAGGAACAGGGGCAAACACCGGGGAGCTGTTTTTT.

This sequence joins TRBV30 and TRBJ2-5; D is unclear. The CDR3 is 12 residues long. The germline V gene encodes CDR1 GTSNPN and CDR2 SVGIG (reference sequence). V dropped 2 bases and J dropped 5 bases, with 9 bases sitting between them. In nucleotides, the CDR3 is TGTGCCTGGAGTTCGGGTGCGGAGACCCAGTACTTC. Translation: CAWSSGAETQYF.

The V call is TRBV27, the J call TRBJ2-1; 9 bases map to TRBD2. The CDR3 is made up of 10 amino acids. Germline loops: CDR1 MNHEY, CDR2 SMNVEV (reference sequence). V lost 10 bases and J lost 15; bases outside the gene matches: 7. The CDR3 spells CANSGRRAFF. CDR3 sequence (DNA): TGTGCCAACAGCGGGAGGCGGGCGTTCTTC.

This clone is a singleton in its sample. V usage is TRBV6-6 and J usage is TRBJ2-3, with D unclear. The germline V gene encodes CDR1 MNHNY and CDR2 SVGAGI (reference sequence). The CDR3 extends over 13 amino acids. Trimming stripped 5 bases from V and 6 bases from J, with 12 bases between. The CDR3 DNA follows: TGTGCCAGCAGTCCCGGTCCATCGGATACGCAGTATTTT. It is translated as CASSPGPSDTQYF.

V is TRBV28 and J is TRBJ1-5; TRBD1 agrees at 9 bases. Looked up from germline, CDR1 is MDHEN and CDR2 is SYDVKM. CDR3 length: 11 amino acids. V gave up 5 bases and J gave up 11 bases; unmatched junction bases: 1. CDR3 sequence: CASSRTGAQHF. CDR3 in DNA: TGTGCCAGCAGTCGGACAGGGGCCCAGCATTTT.

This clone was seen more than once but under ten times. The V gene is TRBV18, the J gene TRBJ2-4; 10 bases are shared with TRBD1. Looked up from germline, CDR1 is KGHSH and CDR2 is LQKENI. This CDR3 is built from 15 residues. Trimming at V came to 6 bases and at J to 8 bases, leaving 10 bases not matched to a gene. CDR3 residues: CASSWTGTGVDIQYF. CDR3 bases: TGTGCCAGCTCTTGGACCGGGACAGGGGTGGACATTCAGTACTTC.

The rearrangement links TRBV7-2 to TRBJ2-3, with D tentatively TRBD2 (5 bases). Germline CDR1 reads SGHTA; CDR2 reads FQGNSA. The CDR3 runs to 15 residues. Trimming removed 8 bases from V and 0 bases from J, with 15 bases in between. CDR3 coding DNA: TGTGCCAGCGGAGGTGAGGTGGGAAGCACAGATACGCAGTATTTT. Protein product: CASGGEVGSTDTQYF.

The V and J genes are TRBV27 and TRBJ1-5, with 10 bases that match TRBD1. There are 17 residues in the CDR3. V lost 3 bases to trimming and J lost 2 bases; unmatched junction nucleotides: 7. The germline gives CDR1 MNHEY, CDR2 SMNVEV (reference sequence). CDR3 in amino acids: CASSLGQGRSGNQPQHF. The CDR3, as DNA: TGTGCCAGCAGTTTGGGACAGGGGCGTTCTGGCAATCAGCCCCAGCATTTT.

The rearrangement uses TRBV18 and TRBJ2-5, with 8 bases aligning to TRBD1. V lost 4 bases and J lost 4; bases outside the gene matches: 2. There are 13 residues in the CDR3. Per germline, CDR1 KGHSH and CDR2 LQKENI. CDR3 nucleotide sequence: TGTGCCAGCTCACGCGACAGGGGAGAGACCCAGTACTTC. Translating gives CASSRDRGETQYF.

DNA of the CDR3: TGTGCCAGCAGCAGCCCTCCAGGGTTCTCCACAGATACGCAGTATTTT. Encoded protein: CASSSPPGFSTDTQYF. The rearrangement joins TRBV11-3 to TRBJ2-3; tentatively, D is TRBD1 (5 bases). The CDR3 extends over 16 amino acids. Trimming stripped 5 bases from V and 2 bases from J, with 17 bases between. Germline V gives CDR1 SGHNT, CDR2 YENEEA.

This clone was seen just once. CDR3 DNA sequence: TGTGCCAGCTCCCAGGCAGGGTATCAGCCCCAGCATTTT. This gives the protein CASSQAGYQPQHF. The chain employs TRBV19 and TRBJ1-5; maybe TRBD1 (5 bases). Per the germline V gene, CDR1 is LNHDA and CDR2 is SQIVND (reference sequence). There are 13 residues in the CDR3. Trimming cost V 9 bases and J 5 bases, with 14 bases left between them.

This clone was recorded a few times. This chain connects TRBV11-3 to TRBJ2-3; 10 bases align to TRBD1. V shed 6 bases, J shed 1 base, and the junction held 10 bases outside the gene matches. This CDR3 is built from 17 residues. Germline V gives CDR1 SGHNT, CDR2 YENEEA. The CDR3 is CASSRTWTGGGTDTQYF. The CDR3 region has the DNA TGTGCCAGCAGTCGTACCTGGACAGGGGGGGGCACAGATACGCAGTATTTT.

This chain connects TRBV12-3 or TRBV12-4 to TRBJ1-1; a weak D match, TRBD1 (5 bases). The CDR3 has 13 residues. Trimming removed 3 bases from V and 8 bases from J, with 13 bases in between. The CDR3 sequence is CASSFGGGSEAFF. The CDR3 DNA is TGTGCCAGCAGTTTCGGGGGAGGGAGCGAAGCTTTCTTT.